This T cell receptor (beta chain) came from a study of beta chain features in type 1 diabetes. Across the whole study: In age, gender and cell yields, patients were similar to healthy donors. Over all samples combined, some 99,000,000 sorted cells were examined.

As every portion of the isolated RNA was reverse transcribed, the sequencing read expressed TCRB transcripts. The table came from immunoSEQ multiplex PCR; TCRdb's copy has only in-frame clones and leaves some out. Counted here are over 120,000 clones, about a tenth occurring once; the ten biggest clones make up roughly 0.7%. The table lists this clone with a few counts. Its antigen is still unknown. Germline CDR1 and CDR2: SGHVS and FQNEAQ. V gave up 1 base and J gave up 4 bases, with 13 bases separating them. CDR3 length equals 15 residues. Staining for CD45RO/CCR7/CD25/CD127/CD95/CD27 allowed sorting of CD4+ naive, central memory, regulatory and stem cell-like memory cells. Study results and limitations: Insertions were fewer and deletions more numerous at VDJ junctions in type 1 diabetes patients.

This chain links TRBV7-8 with TRBJ2-5, with a possible D match to TRBD1 (5 bases). The source material was central memory CD4+ T cells from blood. The sequence derives from a man between 18 and 35 years old in good health. The CDR3 DNA is TGTGCCAGCAGCTTAGTTGAGGCCAGGGTAGAGACCCAGTACTTC. Translated: CASSLVEARVETQYF.